This T cell receptor beta chain was identified during a study of control samples from healthy donors and cancer patients (dated by TCRdb to the early 2020s). The CDR3 numbers 13 residues from cysteine through phenylalanine. Just CDR3 DNA is preserved here, 39 bases in frame from base 1. CDR1 and CDR2, per the germline V gene, are SQVTM and ANQGSEA. The germline V end is reduced by 7 bases and the J end by 5 bases; junction bases left unmatched: 8. Library preparation employed the immunoSEQ multiplex PCR assay. TCRdb retrieved this table from immuneACCESS and kept in-frame rearrangements only. Not all clones are present; in checked studies, unresolved V genes account for under half, and no reason is known for the remainder. The sample table shows about 110,000 clones, and about 80% are seen once. The ten biggest clones cover approximately 6.7% of the sample. The table lists this clone with a count of one. What this receptor recognizes is not known. Base qualities are missing; no much larger clone stands one base away.

Sequencing input: blood. This clonotype was sampled from a man between 18 and 29 years old in good health. The V gene is TRBV29-1 and the J gene is TRBJ2-5; TRBD1 fits 9 bases in the junction. The CDR3 loop reads CSDQGQGMETQYF. At the DNA level, the sequence is TGCAGCGATCAAGGACAGGGGATGGAGACCCAGTACTTC.